The 7 T cell receptor beta chains in this list originate from one sample, sequenced in a study of blood T cell repertoires in COVID-19. Measured with immunoSEQ multiplex PCR; TCRdb has only the in-frame clones, and not every one. The sample consists of roughly 180,000 clones, 70% to 85% of them appearing once. The sample taken for sequencing was peripheral blood. The receptors originated from a man aged 55 to 69 who had recovered from COVID-19.

V is TRBV25-1 and J is TRBJ1-1; D possibly corresponds to TRBD1 (5 bases). V lost 5 bases to trimming and J lost 4 bases, with 17 bases between them. The germline V gene encodes CDR1 MGHDK and CDR2 SYGVNS. This CDR3 contains 15 residues. The CDR3 region is CASSPGGEGVTEAFF. The CDR3 region has the DNA TGTGCCAGCAGTCCCGGGGGGGAGGGAGTCACTGAAGCTTTCTTT.

This chain uses TRBV27 with TRBJ1-2; tentative D call: TRBD1 (6 bases). Germline V lookup: CDR1 MNHEY, CDR2 SMNVEV (reference sequence). This CDR3 has 14 amino acids. The V gene lost 6 bases and the J gene lost 2 bases, with 13 bases spanning the gap. The CDR3 spells CASRVQGPNYGYTF. The CDR3 region has the DNA TGTGCCAGCAGGGTACAGGGACCGAACTATGGCTACACCTTC.

The chain joins TRBV7-8 to TRBJ2-1; the match to TRBD2 covers 12 bases. The CDR3 sequence is 15 residues long. The germline gives CDR1 SGHVS, CDR2 FQNEAQ. V gave up 4 bases and J gave up 6 bases; unmatched junction bases: 4. CDR3 DNA: TGTGCCAGCAGCTCAACTAGCGGGGGGTTCAATGAGCAGTTCTTC. Encoded protein: CASSSTSGGFNEQFF. The full variable domain, rest sourced from reference TRBV7-8 and TRBJ2-1, is GAGVSQSPRYKVAKRGQDVALRCDPISGHVSLFWYQQALGQGPEFLTYFQNEAQLDKSGLPSDRFFAERPEGSVSTLKIQRTQQEDSAVYLCASSSTSGGFNEQFFGPGTRLTVL.

The chain joins TRBV10-3 to TRBJ1-1, with TRBD1 matching over 10 bases. With 0 bases clipped from V and 1 base from J, the junction kept 2 bases outside the gene matches. The CDR3 runs to 16 residues. CDR1 and CDR2 from the germline V gene are ENHRY and SYGVKD. The CDR3 region is CAISESGQGWNTEAFF. The CDR3 DNA reads as TGTGCCATCAGTGAGTCGGGACAGGGGTGGAACACTGAAGCTTTCTTT.

V and J are TRBV24-1 and TRBJ2-5; D is possibly TRBD1 (6 bases). Trimming cost V 9 bases and J 5 bases, with 15 bases left between them. This CDR3 has 13 residues. Germline loops: CDR1 KGHDR, CDR2 SFDVKD. The DNA for the CDR3 is TGTGCCACCTCCAGGGGATTTCAGGAGACCCAGTACTTC. It codes for CATSRGFQETQYF.

The chain uses TRBV29-1 and TRBJ2-5; 9 bases are shared with TRBD1. Germline V gives CDR1 SQVTM, CDR2 ANQGSEA. The CDR3 has 15 amino acids. V shed 2 bases, J shed 3 bases, and the junction held 7 bases outside the gene matches. The CDR3 loop reads CSVEPQGAGEETQYF. The CDR3 nucleotides read TGCAGCGTTGAACCACAGGGGGCAGGGGAAGAGACCCAGTACTTC.

The chain is built from TRBV5-1 and TRBJ2-2; 12 bases fit TRBD2. The CDR3 has 18 residues. Germline trimming cut 4 bases from V and 9 bases from J; bases unmatched to any gene: 16. Germline CDR1 SGHRS, CDR2 YFSETQ. CDR3 protein: CASSPPGGLAGGPRELFF. The DNA of the CDR3 is TGCGCCAGCAGCCCCCCGGGAGGGCTAGCGGGGGGGCCGAGGGAGCTGTTTTTT.